These 10 T cell receptor beta chains were all obtained from the same sample, sequenced in a study of blood T cell repertoires in COVID-19. Sequencing used immunoSEQ multiplex PCR; TCRdb keeps in-frame clones, though not all of them. The sample contains around 100,000 clones, roughly 80% of which appear only once. The sample consisted of peripheral blood. The receptors shown here come from a man aged 50 or older with acute or convalescent COVID-19.

The V call is TRBV6-5, the J call TRBJ1-1; D perhaps matches TRBD1 (5 bases). CDR3 length equals 13 residues. Germline CDR1 is MNHEY and CDR2 is SVGAGI. Deletions cut 7 bases from V and 1 base from J, with 10 bases between. The CDR3 protein is CASIRQGNTEAFF. DNA for the CDR3: TGTGCCAGCATTCGGCAGGGGAACACTGAAGCTTTCTTT.

The chain joins TRBV9 to TRBJ1-2; D is unresolved. Trimming pared 3 bases from V and 2 bases from J, leaving 11 bases between. The CDR3 loop spans 14 amino acids. Germline CDR1 and CDR2: SGDLS and YYNGEE. The CDR3 here is CASSAGLRNYGYTF. CDR3 in DNA: TGTGCCAGCAGCGCCGGACTGAGAAACTATGGCTACACCTTC. The full variable domain, in which reference TRBV9 and TRBJ1-2 provide the parts outside the CDR3, is DSGVTQTPKHLITATGQRVTLRCSPRSGDLSVYWYQQSLDQGLQFLIQYYNGEERAKGNILERFSAQQFPDLHSELNLSSLELGDSALYFCASSAGLRNYGYTFGSGTRLTVV.

This clone turned up a few times. The rearrangement uses TRBV6-2 or TRBV6-3 and TRBJ2-7; D gene uncertain. Germline CDR1 is MNHEY and CDR2 is SVGEGT. The V and J ends lost 5 bases and 0 bases respectively, with 17 bases between them. The CDR3 covers 16 residues. The CDR3 reads CASSPLLQRSSYEQYF. The CDR3 DNA reads as TGTGCCAGCAGTCCCCTTTTGCAGCGCAGCTCCTACGAGCAGTACTTC.

This clone has only one observation. The genes are TRBV15 and TRBJ2-7; D uncertain. The germline V gene encodes CDR1 LNHNV and CDR2 YYDKDF (reference sequence). The CDR3 has 13 amino acids. V was trimmed by 0 bases and J by 4 bases, leaving 7 bases between them. CDR3 protein: CATSRDLSYEQYF. The CDR3 DNA reads TGTGCCACCAGCAGAGATCTAAGTTACGAGCAGTACTTC.

DNA for the CDR3: TGTGCCTGGAACCGGGGTCTGTGGGAGACCCAGTACTTC. Encoded protein: CAWNRGLWETQYF. The chain has TRBV30 and TRBJ2-5; tentatively, D is TRBD2 (5 bases). This CDR3 is 13 amino acids long. Trimming cost V 4 bases and J 5 bases, with 14 bases left between them. The germline V gene encodes CDR1 GTSNPN and CDR2 SVGIG (reference sequence).

The chain couples TRBV5-5 to TRBJ1-1; unclear D gene. V was trimmed by 2 bases and J by 3 bases, leaving 11 bases between them. The CDR3 has 14 residues. CDR1 SGHKS and CDR2 YYEKEE come from the germline V gene (reference sequence). This CDR3 is CASSLYNSDTEAFF. CDR3 DNA sequence: TGTGCCAGCAGCTTATATAATAGCGACACTGAAGCTTTCTTT.

This chain uses TRBV19 with TRBJ1-1, with D tentatively TRBD1 (5 bases). The CDR3 covers 16 residues. Germline CDR1 and CDR2: LNHDA and SQIVND (reference sequence). Trimming took 2 bases from V and 7 from J, leaving 20 bases between them. CDR3: CASSIRGSGGPFEAFF. As DNA, the CDR3 is TGTGCCAGTAGTATAAGGGGAAGCGGGGGTCCGTTTGAAGCTTTCTTT.

The gene calls are TRBV28 and TRBJ1-1; 11 nucleotides line up with TRBD1. The V and J ends lost 3 bases and 10 bases, in that order; junction bases with no gene match: 7. Germline loops: CDR1 MDHEN, CDR2 SYDVKM. The length of the CDR3 is 14 residues. The chain's CDR3 is CASSLKDRGLGAFF. The CDR3 nucleotides read TGTGCCAGCAGTTTGAAGGACAGGGGGCTGGGAGCTTTCTTT.

The rearrangement links TRBV19 to TRBJ1-2; the D gene is possibly TRBD1 (5 bases). V dropped 7 bases and J dropped 4 bases, with 16 bases sitting between them. The CDR3 contains 14 residues. CDR1 LNHDA and CDR2 SQIVND come from the germline V gene (reference sequence). The CDR3 nucleotides are TGTGCCAGTACCCCGAGGTCGGGGGGCTATGGCTACACCTTC. This encodes CASTPRSGGYGYTF.

The J gene is TRBJ1-2, the V gene TRBV5-1, with 9 nucleotides matching TRBD1. The CDR3 runs 15 residues. Germline lookup yields CDR1 SGHRS and CDR2 YFSETQ. V gave up 3 bases and J gave up 6 bases; unmatched junction bases: 9. The CDR3 coding sequence is TGCGCCAGCAGCTCCGTATTGGGACAGGGAGATGGCTACACCTTC. Translating it yields CASSSVLGQGDGYTF.